The 20 T cell receptor beta chains reported below all come from one sample, sequenced in a study of T-cell memory formation after mild COVID-19. A single record per CDR3 protein comes from TCRdb applying MiXCR to the 5' RACE reads. Of some 180,000 distinct CDR3 sequences in the sample, less than 20% were seen once. Sequencing was done on a sample of PBMCs or a T cell subset sorted from them (not recorded which). Every receptor here comes from a man aged 18 to 29 who had mild COVID-19 (a few samples of this study predate the infection). Cell type and time point are not known.

In this sample, this clonotype turned up a few times. The chain is built from TRBV27 and TRBJ2-3; D is possibly TRBD2 (5 bases). This CDR3 is 16 amino acids long. The germline V gene encodes CDR1 MNHEY and CDR2 SMNVEV (reference sequence). Trimming removed 3 bases from V and 2 bases from J, with 15 bases in between. The DNA of the CDR3 is TGTGCCAGCAGTTTTGGTTGGCGGGCCTACACAGATACGCAGTATTTT. Residues: CASSFGWRAYTDTQYF.

This sequence joins TRBV7-3 and TRBJ2-6, with 8 bases aligning to TRBD1. The CDR3 contains 16 residues. The germline gives CDR1 SGHTA, CDR2 FQGTGA. The junction had 3 bases not matched to a gene; V was cut back by 4 bases and J by 1 base. CDR3 nucleotides: TGTGCCAGCAGCTCGACAGGGGTTTCTGGGGCCAACGTCCTGACTTTC. Its protein is CASSSTGVSGANVLTF.

Only a few counts were recorded for this clonotype. The chain joins TRBV29-1 to TRBJ1-1; 7 bases fit TRBD1. CDR3 length: 12 amino acids. The V gene's germline CDR1 is SQVTM and CDR2 ANQGSEA. With 0 bases clipped from V and 8 bases from J, the junction kept 3 bases outside the gene matches. CDR3 in DNA: TGCAGCGTTGAAGATCGGGGACAGGAAGCTTTCTTT. This encodes CSVEDRGQEAFF.

This chain joins TRBV5-1 and TRBJ1-1, with 7 positions matching TRBD1. The CDR3 runs to 13 residues. The germline gives CDR1 SGHRS, CDR2 YFSETQ. V shed 3 bases, J shed 8 bases, and the junction held 7 bases outside the gene matches. The CDR3 DNA reads as TGCGCCAGCAGCTGGCTCCCGGGACAGGAAGCTTTCTTT. It is translated as CASSWLPGQEAFF. Based on the CDR3 plus reference TRBV5-1 and TRBJ1-1, the full variable domain is KAGVTQTPRYLIKTRGQQVTLSCSPISGHRSVSWYQQTPGQGLQFLFEYFSETQRNKGNFPGRFSGRQFSNSRSEMNVSTLELGDSALYLCASSWLPGQEAFFGQGTRLTVV.

The rearrangement links TRBV20-1 to TRBJ2-5; no definite D call. CDR1 is DFQATT and CDR2 is SNEGSKA in the germline V gene (reference sequence). V was shortened by 4 bases and J by 5 bases, with 8 bases between the two germline ends. The CDR3 is made up of 11 amino acids. The CDR3: CSAKTKETQYF. Here the CDR3 DNA reads TGCAGTGCTAAGACGAAGGAGACCCAGTACTTC.

The chain combines TRBV7-2 with TRBJ2-1, with D tentatively TRBD1 (7 bases). Germline V gene data show CDR1 as SGHTA and CDR2 as FQGNSA. The CDR3 covers 14 residues. The germline V and J ends were trimmed by 6 bases and 6 bases, with 15 bases remaining between them. CDR3 DNA sequence: TGTGCCAGCAGTAGGAGGGGGCCGATCAATGAGCAGTTCTTC. Amino acid sequence: CASSRRGPINEQFF.

This clonotype was counted between two and nine times. The V call is TRBV29-1, the J call TRBJ2-7; 9 bases fit TRBD2. Germline CDR1 and CDR2: SQVTM and ANQGSEA. After removal of 7 bases from V and 0 bases from J, the junction contained 1 base not matched to a gene. This CDR3 has 12 amino acids. CDR3 residues: CSATSGSYEQYF. The CDR3 bases are TGCAGCGCGACTAGCGGCTCCTACGAGCAGTACTTC.

This clonotype was detected many times. The chain is built from TRBV10-2 and TRBJ2-5; the D is unclear. The germline V and J ends were trimmed by 6 bases and 4 bases, with 9 bases remaining between them. This CDR3 region has 12 residues. CDR1 and CDR2 (germline): WSHSY, SAAADI. CDR3 in DNA: TGCGCCAGCAGCCCCGCGCTAGAGACCCAGTACTTC. Encoded protein: CASSPALETQYF.

This clonotype was counted between two and nine times. This chain links TRBV5-1 with TRBJ2-5; the match to TRBD1 covers 7 bases. Trimming took 0 bases from V and 0 from J; bases not matched to a gene: 5. Germline assignment: CDR1 SGHRS and CDR2 YFSETQ. This CDR3 contains 16 residues. This CDR3 is CASSLGGTVNQETQYF. CDR3 in DNA: TGCGCCAGCAGCTTGGGTGGGACAGTTAACCAAGAGACCCAGTACTTC.

The rearrangement joins TRBV3-1 to TRBJ2-1, with TRBD2 identical over 11 bases. V was pared by 4 bases and J by 10 bases, with 12 bases of the junction left unmatched. The CDR3 extends over 16 amino acids. The germline V gene encodes CDR1 LGHDT and CDR2 YNNKEL (reference sequence). The CDR3 sequence: CASSPFSGGAAREQFF. CDR3 nucleotides: TGTGCCAGCAGCCCCTTTAGCGGGGGGGCGGCTCGAGAGCAGTTCTTC.

This chain joins TRBV3-1 and TRBJ2-2; TRBD1 is a possible D gene (5 bases). The CDR3 has 15 amino acids. V lost 0 bases and J lost 1, with 6 bases in between. Germline CDR1 LGHDT, CDR2 YNNKEL (reference sequence). The CDR3 bases are TGTGCCAGCAGCCAAGACAGGGTGAACACCGGGGAGCTGTTTTTT. This encodes CASSQDRVNTGELFF.

This clonotype has only a few counts. The chain carries TRBV7-9 and TRBJ2-5; possibly TRBD1 or TRBD2 for D (6 bases each). V lost 4 bases and J lost 2, with 20 bases in between. Germline V CDR1 and CDR2: SEHNR, FQNEAQ (reference sequence). This CDR3 has 17 amino acids. The CDR3 sequence: CASSSGVAANEQETQYF. The CDR3 coding sequence is TGTGCCAGCAGCTCAGGGGTAGCGGCGAACGAACAAGAGACCCAGTACTTC.

This clonotype appeared a few times. The V gene is TRBV20-1, the J gene TRBJ1-6; weak D call: TRBD1 (6 bases). Germline V gene sequence: CDR1 DFQATT, CDR2 SNEGSKA (reference sequence). The CDR3 loop spans 13 amino acids. The germline V and J ends were trimmed by 7 bases and 8 bases, with 15 bases remaining between them. The CDR3 bases are TGCAGTGTATCCCGGGACAAGGATTCACCCCTCCACTTT. This encodes CSVSRDKDSPLHF.

The V and J genes are TRBV3-1 and TRBJ2-5; D is possibly TRBD1 (6 bases). The germline CDR1 and CDR2 sequences are LGHDT and YNNKEL (reference sequence). This CDR3 comprises 19 residues. Trimming took 0 bases from V and 1 from J, leaving 21 bases between them. The CDR3: CASSQESRTRGKGQETQYF. CDR3 nucleotide sequence: TGTGCCAGCAGCCAAGAGTCGAGGACAAGGGGGAAGGGCCAAGAGACCCAGTACTTC.

V usage is TRBV7-3 and J usage is TRBJ2-3, with 11 bases identical to TRBD2. Per germline, CDR1 SGHTA and CDR2 FQGTGA. Trimming at V came to 1 base and at J to 3 bases, leaving 9 bases not matched to a gene. The CDR3 has 18 amino acids. CDR3 loop: CASSLSRLAGGSTDTQYF. The DNA of the CDR3 is TGTGCCAGCAGCTTAAGTCGGCTAGCGGGGGGATCAACAGATACGCAGTATTTT.

This clonotype was recorded a few times. This chain uses TRBV11-3 with TRBJ1-1; TRBD1 might be the D (5 bases). The V and J ends lost 4 bases and 1 base respectively, with 13 bases between them. CDR1 is SGHNT and CDR2 is YENEEA in the germline V gene. CDR3 length: 15 amino acids. The CDR3 spells CASSSTGTENTEAFF. The CDR3 region has the DNA TGTGCCAGCAGCTCAACCGGGACGGAGAACACTGAAGCTTTCTTT.

This clonotype was seen more than once but under ten times. CDR3 protein: CASTERGQGPEQFF. The CDR3 DNA reads as TGTGCCAGCACCGAACGGGGACAGGGGCCTGAGCAGTTCTTC. J is TRBJ2-1 and V is TRBV9; the match to TRBD1 covers 10 bases. V trimming: 6 bases; J trimming: 9 bases; junction bases outside the gene matches: 9. The CDR3 is 14 amino acids. The germline V gene encodes CDR1 SGDLS and CDR2 YYNGEE.

V is TRBV3-1 and J is TRBJ2-3; the D gene is possibly TRBD2 (7 bases). This CDR3 is built from 15 residues. CDR1 is LGHDT, CDR2 YNNKEL, per germline (reference sequence). The V end lost 4 bases, the J end lost 4 bases, and 15 bases lay between the germline ends. This CDR3 is CASSPVSGGPDTQYF. CDR3 bases: TGTGCCAGCAGCCCTGTGTCGGGGGGCCCAGATACGCAGTATTTT.

The chain recombines TRBV29-1 with TRBJ1-3; 10 bases fit TRBD1. Per germline, CDR1 SQVTM and CDR2 ANQGSEA. CDR3 length: 15 residues. V was clipped by 7 bases and J by 0 bases; unmatched bases: 6. CDR3 loop: CSDGQGVDSGNTIYF. The CDR3, as DNA: TGCAGCGACGGACAGGGGGTGGACTCTGGAAACACCATATATTTT.

This clonotype was seen a few times. The chain carries TRBV7-8 and TRBJ2-7; D is undetermined. The CDR3 is 13 amino acids. Per germline, CDR1 SGHVS and CDR2 FQNEAQ. The V and J ends lost 5 bases and 12 bases respectively, with 20 bases between them. In DNA, the CDR3 is TGTGCCAGCAGCCCAGACCGAGACTCATATCTGTACGTC. Translating it yields CASSPDRDSYLYV.